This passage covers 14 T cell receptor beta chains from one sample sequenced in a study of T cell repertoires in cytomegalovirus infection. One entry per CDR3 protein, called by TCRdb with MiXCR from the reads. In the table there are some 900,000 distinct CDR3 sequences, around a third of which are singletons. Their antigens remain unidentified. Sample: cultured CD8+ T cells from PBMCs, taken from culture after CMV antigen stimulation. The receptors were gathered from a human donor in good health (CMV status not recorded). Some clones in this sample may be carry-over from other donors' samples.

CDR3 in DNA: TGTGCCAGCAGTTACGAGTGGAATATCAGGGGCGAGGTTAATGAAAAACTGTTTTTT. It encodes CASSYEWNIRGEVNEKLFF. The V call is TRBV6-5, the J call TRBJ1-4, with D perhaps TRBD1 (6 bases). V was pared by 2 bases and J by 4 bases, with 23 bases between. CDR1 is MNHEY and CDR2 is SVGAGI in the germline V gene. This CDR3 has 19 residues.

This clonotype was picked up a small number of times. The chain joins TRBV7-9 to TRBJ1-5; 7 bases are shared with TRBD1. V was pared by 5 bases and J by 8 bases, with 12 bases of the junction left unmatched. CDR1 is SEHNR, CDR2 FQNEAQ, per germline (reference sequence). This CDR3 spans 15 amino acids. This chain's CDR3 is CASSPTGQGGKPQHF. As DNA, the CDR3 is TGTGCCAGCAGCCCCACGGGGCAGGGGGGAAAGCCCCAGCATTTT.

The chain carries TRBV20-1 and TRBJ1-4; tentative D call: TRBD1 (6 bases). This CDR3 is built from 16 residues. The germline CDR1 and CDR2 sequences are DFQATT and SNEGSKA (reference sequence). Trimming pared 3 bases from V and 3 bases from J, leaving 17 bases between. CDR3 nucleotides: TGCAGTGCTAGGGACAGCCTGGGAGGGTCTAATGAAAAACTGTTTTTT. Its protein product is CSARDSLGGSNEKLFF.

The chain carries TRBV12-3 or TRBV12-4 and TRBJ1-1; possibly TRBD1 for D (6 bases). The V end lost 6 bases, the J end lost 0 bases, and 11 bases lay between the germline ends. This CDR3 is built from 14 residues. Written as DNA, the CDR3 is TGTGCCAGCAGACAGGGACCGGTGAACACTGAAGCTTTCTTT. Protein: CASRQGPVNTEAFF.

CDR3: CASSLQGAEGNTIYF. CDR3 coding DNA: TGTGCCAGCTCCTTACAGGGGGCAGAAGGAAACACCATATATTTT. V gene TRBV18 combines with J gene TRBJ1-3; 9 nucleotides align to TRBD1. Germline V gene data show CDR1 as KGHSH and CDR2 as LQKENI. The CDR3 loop spans 15 amino acids. V trimming: 6 bases; J trimming: 4 bases; junction bases outside the gene matches: 7.

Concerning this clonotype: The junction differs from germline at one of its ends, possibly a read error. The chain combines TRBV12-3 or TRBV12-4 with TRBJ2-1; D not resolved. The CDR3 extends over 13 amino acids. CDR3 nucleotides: TGTGTCAGCAGTCTCCAAATGGGCCATGAGCAGTTCTTC. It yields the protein CVSSLQMGHEQFF.

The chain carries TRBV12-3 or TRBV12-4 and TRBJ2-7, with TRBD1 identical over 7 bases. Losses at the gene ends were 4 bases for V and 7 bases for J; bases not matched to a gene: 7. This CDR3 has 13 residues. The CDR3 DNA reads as TGTGCCAGCAGTTCCGACAGGGTCGATGAGCAGTACTTC. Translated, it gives CASSSDRVDEQYF.

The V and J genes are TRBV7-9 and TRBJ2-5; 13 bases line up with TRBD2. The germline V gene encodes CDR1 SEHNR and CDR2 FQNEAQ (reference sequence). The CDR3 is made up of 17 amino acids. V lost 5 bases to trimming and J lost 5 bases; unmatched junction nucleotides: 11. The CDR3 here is CASSPGLAGTARETQYF. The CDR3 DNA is TGTGCCAGCAGCCCGGGACTAGCGGGGACGGCCCGGGAGACCCAGTACTTC.

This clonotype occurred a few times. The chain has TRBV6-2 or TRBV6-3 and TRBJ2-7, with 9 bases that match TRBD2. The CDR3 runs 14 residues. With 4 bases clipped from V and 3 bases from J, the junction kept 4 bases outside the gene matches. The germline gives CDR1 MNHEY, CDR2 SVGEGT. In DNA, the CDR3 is TGTGCCAGCAGTTTTTCTAGCGGGGACTACGAGCAGTACGTC. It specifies CASSFSSGDYEQYV.

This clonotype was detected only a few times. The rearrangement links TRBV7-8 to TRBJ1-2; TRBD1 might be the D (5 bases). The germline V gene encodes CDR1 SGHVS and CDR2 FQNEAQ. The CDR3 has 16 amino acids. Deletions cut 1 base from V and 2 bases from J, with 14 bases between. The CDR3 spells CASSLGPGPKNYGYTF. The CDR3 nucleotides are TGTGCCAGCAGCTTAGGCCCAGGGCCTAAGAACTATGGCTACACCTTC.

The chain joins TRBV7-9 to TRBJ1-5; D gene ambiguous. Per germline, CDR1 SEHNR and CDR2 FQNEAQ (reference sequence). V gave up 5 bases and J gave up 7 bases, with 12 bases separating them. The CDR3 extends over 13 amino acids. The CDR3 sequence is CASSPRADQPQHF. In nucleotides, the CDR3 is TGTGCCAGCAGCCCCCGCGCGGACCAGCCCCAGCATTTT.

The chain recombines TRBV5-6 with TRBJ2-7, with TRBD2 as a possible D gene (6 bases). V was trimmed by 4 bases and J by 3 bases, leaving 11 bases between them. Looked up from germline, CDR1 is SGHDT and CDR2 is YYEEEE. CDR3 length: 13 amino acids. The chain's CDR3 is CASSPGDGYEQYF. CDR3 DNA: TGTGCCAGCAGCCCGGGGGACGGCTACGAGCAGTACTTC. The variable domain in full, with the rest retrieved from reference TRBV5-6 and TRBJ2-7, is DAGVTQSPTHLIKTRGQQVTLRCSPKSGHDTVSWYQQALGQGPQFIFQYYEEEERQRGNFPDRFSGHQFPNYSSELNVNALLLGDSALYLCASSPGDGYEQYFGPGTRLTVT.

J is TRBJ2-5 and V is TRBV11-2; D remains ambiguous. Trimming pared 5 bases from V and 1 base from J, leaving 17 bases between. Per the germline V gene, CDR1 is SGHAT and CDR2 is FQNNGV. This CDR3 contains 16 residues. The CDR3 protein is CASSLATLDPQETQYF. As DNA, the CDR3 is TGTGCCAGCAGCCTCGCTACTTTAGACCCCCAAGAGACCCAGTACTTC.

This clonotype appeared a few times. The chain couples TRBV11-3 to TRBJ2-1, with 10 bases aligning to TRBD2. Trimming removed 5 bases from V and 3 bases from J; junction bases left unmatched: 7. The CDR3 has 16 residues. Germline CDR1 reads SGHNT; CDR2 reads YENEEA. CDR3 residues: CASSNWTSGDYNEQFF. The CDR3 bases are TGTGCCAGCAGCAACTGGACTAGCGGAGACTACAATGAGCAGTTCTTC.